The rows below give T cell receptor beta chains drawn from one sample of a study of HIV-infected patients and healthy controls. TCRdb redid the calling of the 5' RACE reads with MiXCR, one entry per CDR3 protein. The sample yields about 10,000 distinct CDR3 sequences, around 5.9% seen once. The starting material was blood, obtained during antiretroviral therapy. These receptors were obtained from an adult with HIV infection. The donor label of this sample is uncertain. The CDR3 runs from the conserved cysteine through the conserved F or W. The D gene is left open where the match is weak. Clone size is not always given. Where it is, it says once, few, many or a class for expanded clones.

>.|TRBV5-1|many|TRBJ2-7
TGCGCCAGCAGCTTTGAGGGAGTTTACTACGAGCAGTACTTC
CASSFEGVYYEQYF
>TRBD1|TRBV4-1|medium-sized|TRBJ2-7
TGCGCCAGCAGCCACGGACAGGGAACGATGTACGAGCAGTACTTC
CASSHGQGTMYEQYF
>TRBD2|TRBV3-1|many|TRBJ2-7
TGTGCCAGCAGCCAAGTGCCTAGCGGGAGCTCCTACGAGCAGTACTTC
CASSQVPSGSSYEQYF
>.|TRBV27|many|TRBJ2-3
TGTGCCAGCAGTTTATCCCTGAGGAATACGCAGTATTTT
CASSLSLRNTQYF
>.|TRBV19|medium-sized|TRBJ2-1
TGTGCCAGTAACGCCAACCCGATGGCCTCGCAGTTCTTC
CASNANPMASQFF
>TRBD2|TRBV12-5|many|TRBJ2-4
TGTGTTTCCTCCCCCGGGACTAGCGTTAACGACATTCAGTACTTC
CVSSPGTSVNDIQYF
>.|TRBV5-1|.|TRBJ2-6
TGCGCCAGCAGCTTGACCCAGGGGCTTAGTCTATCTGGGGCCAACGTCCTGACTTTC
CASSLTQGLSLSGANVLTF
>TRBD1|TRBV20-1|medium-sized|TRBJ2-2
TGCAGTGCTAGAGGCCCAGGGGGCACCGGGGAGCTGTTTTTT
CSARGPGGTGELFF
>TRBD1|TRBV7-9|many|TRBJ1-1
TGTGCCAGCAGACCGGGACAGGGTTTTGGTGAAGCTTTCTTT
CASRPGQGFGEAFF
>TRBD1|TRBV11-1|.|TRBJ1-6
TGTGCCAGCAGATCAGGGGGCCGGAGCTCCTATAATTCACCCCTCCACTTT
CASRSGGRSSYNSPLHF
>.|TRBV6-1|many|TRBJ1-1
TGTGCCAGCACCCTGCGCCTTAACACTGAAGCTTTCTTT
CASTLRLNTEAFF
>.|TRBV12-3/TRBV12-4|medium-sized|TRBJ1-1
TGTGCCAGCAGTCTGGCGGAGGGGGGGAACACTGAAGCTTTCTTT
CASSLAEGGNTEAFF
>TRBD1|TRBV5-4|many|TRBJ2-5
TGTGCCAGCAATCCGGGACAGGGGTACCAAGAGACCCAGTACTTC
CASNPGQGYQETQYF
>.|TRBV6-5|many|TRBJ2-1
TGTGCCAGCAGTTACACAGGCTCGGGCAATGAGCAGTTCTTC
CASSYTGSGNEQFF
>TRBD2|TRBV20-1|.|TRBJ2-5
TGCAGTGCTAGAGAAGGGTCTCGAGGACTAGCGGGGGGTGAGACCCAGTACTTC
CSAREGSRGLAGGETQYF
>.|TRBV18|many|TRBJ1-1
TGTGCCAGCTCACAAACGCTGGAGGACACTGAAGCTTTCTTT
CASSQTLEDTEAFF
>.|TRBV9|medium-sized|TRBJ2-3
TGTGCCTCCCGTCCCCCGGCCGGGGATACGCAGTATTTT
CASRPPAGDTQYF
>TRBD2|TRBV11-2|once|TRBJ2-1
TGTGCCAGCAGCTCCTGGGGACTAGCGGCCGCCTCCTCCTACAATGAGCAGTTCTTC
CASSSWGLAAASSYNEQFF
>.|TRBV5-1|medium-sized|TRBJ2-1
TGCGCCAGCAAGACTAGTTCCCCAGGGGCTGAGCAGTTCTTC
CASKTSSPGAEQFF
>.|TRBV5-6|many|TRBJ2-3
TGTGCCAGCAGCATAGGACAGCCGCAGTATTTT
CASSIGQPQYF
>.|TRBV19|many|TRBJ1-2
TGTGCCAGTAGAAATACAGGGATTGTCTATGGCTACACCTTC
CASRNTGIVYGYTF
>.|TRBV29-1|many|TRBJ2-1
TGCAGCGTTGACGTGAGCTCCTACAATGAGCAGTTCTTC
CSVDVSSYNEQFF
>TRBD2|TRBV3-1|many|TRBJ2-7
TGTGCCAGCAGCCCTCGGACTAGCGGCCTCGAGCAGTACTTC
CASSPRTSGLEQYF
>.|TRBV21-1|medium-sized|TRBJ1-4
TGTGCCAGCAGCACCCGAGACAGCACCGTTAATGAAAAACTGTTTTTT
CASSTRDSTVNEKLFF
>.|TRBV7-6|medium-sized|TRBJ2-5
TGTGCCAGCAGCTTAGCTGTCGGCGAGACCCAGTACTTC
CASSLAVGETQYF
>.|TRBV30|.|TRBJ2-6
TGTGCCTGGAAGGCAGGGCGGTCTTCCGGGGCCAACGTCCTGACTTTC
CAWKAGRSSGANVLTF
>TRBD2|TRBV7-6|many|TRBJ2-1
TGTGCCAGCAACAGGCTCCCACTAGCGGGAGATAGGAAGAATGAGCAGTTCTTC
CASNRLPLAGDRKNEQFF
>.|TRBV6-2/TRBV6-3|many|TRBJ1-5
TGTGCCAGCAGTTATGATCAGCCCCAGCATTTT
CASSYDQPQHF
>.|TRBV4-2|many|TRBJ1-6
TGTGCCAGCAGCCAAGATTCGGGGGGCTATAATTCACCCCTCCACTTT
CASSQDSGGYNSPLHF
>TRBD2|TRBV7-8|many|TRBJ2-3
TGTGCCAGCAGCCACCAGGGGCGGGAGGCAGAGGCAGATACGCAGTATTTT
CASSHQGREAEADTQYF
>.|TRBV6-1|many|TRBJ1-1
TGTGCCAGCAGTGAACTAGGGACGAACACTGAAGCTTTCTTT
CASSELGTNTEAFF
>TRBD2|TRBV13|many|TRBJ2-7
TGTGCCAGCAGCCCGGGGGGGGTCTACGAGCAGTACTTC
CASSPGGVYEQYF
>.|TRBV7-2|many|TRBJ2-3
TGTGCCAGCAGCTTAGATGGCACCAGAACAGATACGCAGTATTTT
CASSLDGTRTDTQYF
>.|TRBV11-2|.|TRBJ2-3
TGTGCCAGCAGCTTAGATCATCGGGATACGCAGTATTTT
CASSLDHRDTQYF
>TRBD1|TRBV20-1|many|TRBJ2-7
TGCAGTGCTAGAGATCAGAACAGGGGGAGTTACGAGCAGTACTTC
CSARDQNRGSYEQYF
>.|TRBV29-1|many|TRBJ2-5
TGCAGCGTTGAAGCAGGGGCCCCTATTGAGACCCAGTACTTC
CSVEAGAPIETQYF
>.|TRBV6-5|.|TRBJ2-3
TGTGCCAGCAGTTACGAGGGCCGTGGCCCTAGCACAGATACGCAGTATTTT
CASSYEGRGPSTDTQYF
>.|TRBV19|many|TRBJ1-3
TGTGCCAGTAGTATAGGTCTGAACTCTGGAAACACCATATATTTT
CASSIGLNSGNTIYF
>.|TRBV25-1|medium-sized|TRBJ1-4
TGTGCCAGCAGTGAGGTCCCCGGGGTGGAGGGTGAAAAACTGTTTTTT
CASSEVPGVEGEKLFF
>.|TRBV14|many|TRBJ2-5
TGTGCCAGCAGCTTCGGACAGCAAGAGACCCAGTACTTC
CASSFGQQETQYF
>TRBD1|TRBV6-2/TRBV6-3|medium-sized|TRBJ2-3
TGTGCCAGCAGTTACCCCTCCCGGACAGGGCGGCAAGATACGCAGTATTTT
CASSYPSRTGRQDTQYF
>.|TRBV24-1|medium-sized|TRBJ2-1
TGTGCCACCCGTCGGGGTCAGGCCAATGAGCAGTTCTTC
CATRRGQANEQFF
>.|TRBV11-3|many|TRBJ2-3
TGTGCCAGCAGCTCCGCAACCATGAATACGCAGTATTTT
CASSSATMNTQYF
>.|TRBV6-5|many|TRBJ2-2
TGTGCCAGCAGCCCGACGAGTTCGAACACCGGGGAGCTGTTTTTT
CASSPTSSNTGELFF
>TRBD1|TRBV28|many|TRBJ1-5
TGTGCCAGCACCCAGGGGGGGTCCGGCAATCAGCCCCAGCATTTT
CASTQGGSGNQPQHF
>TRBD1|TRBV5-6|medium-sized|TRBJ2-1
TGTGCCAGCAGCCGGACAGGGGGCAATGAGCAGTTCTTC
CASSRTGGNEQFF
>.|TRBV4-3|many|TRBJ2-2
TGCGCCAGCAGCCAGAATCAGGGTGCCGGGGAGCTGTTTTTT
CASSQNQGAGELFF
>TRBD1|TRBV5-5|many|TRBJ2-3
TGTGCCAGCAGCTCCCCGACAGGGGCGAGCACAGATACGCAGTATTTT
CASSSPTGASTDTQYF
>TRBD1|TRBV6-2/TRBV6-3|.|TRBJ1-5
TGTGCCAGCAGTTACTCGATACAGGGGAATCAGCCCCAGCATTTT
CASSYSIQGNQPQHF
>TRBD2|TRBV29-1|few|TRBJ2-3
TGCAGCGTTGAAGCAGCGGGGGGCACAGATACGCAGTATTTT
CSVEAAGGTDTQYF
>.|TRBV7-9|many|TRBJ1-2
TGTGCCAGCAGTCCGGACAAATATGGCTACACCTTC
CASSPDKYGYTF
>TRBD2|TRBV7-6|medium-sized|TRBJ2-1
TGTGCCAGCAGCAACATTAGCGGGAGGGCCGGGAATGAGCAGTTCTTC
CASSNISGRAGNEQFF